This TCR beta chain originates from a study of blood T cells in healthy people across ages. Sample-barcoded 5' priming and a J-beta primer mix drove a second PCR of about 7 to 11 cycles. One entry per CDR3 protein results from TCRdb running MiXCR on the 5' RACE reads. Of 1.8 million or so distinct CDR3 sequences listed, 39% are singletons. This CDR3 has 14 residues. Germline CDR1 is SGHRS and CDR2 is YFSETQ. This TCR was recovered from a human donor in good health. The chain is built from TRBV5-1 and TRBJ2-5; D gene ambiguous. The end of the DNA is better explained by TRBJ2-7, so the J call may be wrong. Sequencing was carried out using blood. As DNA, the CDR3 is TGCGCCAGCAGCTTGGCAACCAAACCCTACGAGCAGTACTTC. This codes for CASSLATKPYEQYF.